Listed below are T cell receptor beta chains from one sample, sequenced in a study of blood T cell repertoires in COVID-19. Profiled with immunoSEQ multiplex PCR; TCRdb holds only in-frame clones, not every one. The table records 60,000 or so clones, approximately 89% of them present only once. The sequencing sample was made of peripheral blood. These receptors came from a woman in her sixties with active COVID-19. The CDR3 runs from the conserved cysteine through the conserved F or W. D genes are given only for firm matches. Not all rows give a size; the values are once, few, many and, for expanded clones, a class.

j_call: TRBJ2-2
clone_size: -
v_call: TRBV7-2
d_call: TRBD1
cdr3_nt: TGTGCCAGCAGCTTAGTTAGACAGGGAGCAAACACCGGGGAGCTGTTTTTT
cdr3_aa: CASSLVRQGANTGELFF

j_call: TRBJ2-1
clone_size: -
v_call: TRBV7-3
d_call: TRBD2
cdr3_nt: TGTGCCAGCAGCGCTAGCGGGGGGGTCAATGAGCAGTTCTTC
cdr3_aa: CASSASGGVNEQFF

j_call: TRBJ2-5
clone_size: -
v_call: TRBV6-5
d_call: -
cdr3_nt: TGTGCCAGCAGCCGGACAAACGGAGCGACCCAGTACTTC
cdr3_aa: CASSRTNGATQYF

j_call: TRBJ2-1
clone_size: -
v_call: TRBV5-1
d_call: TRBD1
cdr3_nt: TGCGCCAGCAGCTTGGCAAGGGGACAGGGGTACGATGAGCAGTTCTTC
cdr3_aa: CASSLARGQGYDEQFF

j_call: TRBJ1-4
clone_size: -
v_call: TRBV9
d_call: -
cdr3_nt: TGTGCCAGCAGCGACCCCTACCACAGGGACGATTTTCCTGCAACTAATGAAAAACTGTTTTTT
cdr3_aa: CASSDPYHRDDFPATNEKLFF

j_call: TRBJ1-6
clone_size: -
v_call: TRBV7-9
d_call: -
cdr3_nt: TGTGCCAGCAGCTTTCAGTCAGGCGGGGATTCACCCCTCCACTTT
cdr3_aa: CASSFQSGGDSPLHF

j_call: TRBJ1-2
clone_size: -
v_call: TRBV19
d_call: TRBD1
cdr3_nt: TGTGCCAGCCTTCCGGGACAGATAAACTATGGCTACACCTTC
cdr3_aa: CASLPGQINYGYTF

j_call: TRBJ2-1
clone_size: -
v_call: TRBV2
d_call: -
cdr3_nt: TGTGCCAGCAGTCCCTGGGGCGAGCAGTTCTTC
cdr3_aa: CASSPWGEQFF

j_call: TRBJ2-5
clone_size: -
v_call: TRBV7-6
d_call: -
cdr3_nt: TGTGCCAGCAGCTTAGTTGGTGGCAGGCAAGAGACCCAGTACTTC
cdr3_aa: CASSLVGGRQETQYF

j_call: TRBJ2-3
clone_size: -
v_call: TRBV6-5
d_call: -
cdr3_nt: TGTGCCAGCAGTATAGGCGAGCGGGTATCGCAGTATTTT
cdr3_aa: CASSIGERVSQYF

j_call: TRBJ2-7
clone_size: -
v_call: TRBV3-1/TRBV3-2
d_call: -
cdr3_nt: TGTGCCAGCAGCCCCCCCCAGGGTGGCGAGCAGTACTTC
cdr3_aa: CASSPPQGGEQYF

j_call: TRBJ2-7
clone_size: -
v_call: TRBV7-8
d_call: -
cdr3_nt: TGTGCCAGCAGCTTTGACACGGCCTACGAGCAGTACTTC
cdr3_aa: CASSFDTAYEQYF

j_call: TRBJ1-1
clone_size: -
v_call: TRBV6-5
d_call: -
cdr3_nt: TGTGCCAGCAGTTACTCGAGAACTGAAGCTTTCTTT
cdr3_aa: CASSYSRTEAFF

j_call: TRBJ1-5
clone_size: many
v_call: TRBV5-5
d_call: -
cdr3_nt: TGTGCCAGCAGCCTCCGGTCGGGTCAGCCCCAGCATTTT
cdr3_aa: CASSLRSGQPQHF

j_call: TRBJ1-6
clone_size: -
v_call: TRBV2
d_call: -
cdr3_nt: TGTGCCAGCACTGGGAGGAGGATCTATAATTCACCCCTCCACTTT
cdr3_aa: CASTGRRIYNSPLHF

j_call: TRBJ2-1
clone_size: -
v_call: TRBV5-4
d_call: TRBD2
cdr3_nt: TGTGCCAGCAGCCATAGCGGGGGGGCGTATGAGCAGTTCTTC
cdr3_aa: CASSHSGGAYEQFF

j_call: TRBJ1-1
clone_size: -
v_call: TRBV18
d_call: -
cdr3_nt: TGTGCCAGCTCACCAGGAGGAGGAAGGGTGAACACTGAAGCTTTCTTT
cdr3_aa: CASSPGGGRVNTEAFF

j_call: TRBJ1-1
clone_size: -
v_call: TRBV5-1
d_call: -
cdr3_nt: TGCGCCAGCAGCGGACATGACTCTGAAGCTTTCTTT
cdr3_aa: CASSGHDSEAFF

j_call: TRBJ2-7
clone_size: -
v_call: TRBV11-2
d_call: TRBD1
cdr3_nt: TGTGCCAGCAGACGGACAGGGCATGCCTACGAGCAGTACTTC
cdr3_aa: CASRRTGHAYEQYF

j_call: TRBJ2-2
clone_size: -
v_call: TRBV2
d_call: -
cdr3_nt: TGTGCCAGCCAGGTTAGCGGTAACACCGGGGAGCTGTTTTTT
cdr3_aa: CASQVSGNTGELFF

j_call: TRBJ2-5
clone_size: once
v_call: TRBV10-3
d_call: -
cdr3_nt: TGTGCCATCAGTGATGCGGAGACCCAGTACTTC
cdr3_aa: CAISDAETQYF

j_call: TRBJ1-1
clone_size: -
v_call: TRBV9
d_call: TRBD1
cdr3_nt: TGTGCCAGCAGCGTAGGGACAGGGACGAACACTGAAGCTTTCTTT
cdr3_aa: CASSVGTGTNTEAFF

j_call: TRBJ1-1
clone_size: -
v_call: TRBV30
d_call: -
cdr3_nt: TGTGCCCAAACTACAGGGCCGAACACTGAAGCTTTCTTT
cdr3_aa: CAQTTGPNTEAFF

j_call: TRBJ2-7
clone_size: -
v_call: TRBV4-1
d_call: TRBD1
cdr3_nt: TGCGCCAGCAGCCAAGCTAACAGGGGGCCGTACGAGCAGTACTTC
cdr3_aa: CASSQANRGPYEQYF

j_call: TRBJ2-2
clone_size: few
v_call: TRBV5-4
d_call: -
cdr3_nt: TGTGCCAGCAGTCCCGTAGGCGGCACCGGGGAGCTGTTTTTT
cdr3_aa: CASSPVGGTGELFF

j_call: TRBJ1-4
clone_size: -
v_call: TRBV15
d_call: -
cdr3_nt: TGTGCCACCAGCAGGGGGGGTAATGAAAAACTGTTTTTT
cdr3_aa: CATSRGGNEKLFF

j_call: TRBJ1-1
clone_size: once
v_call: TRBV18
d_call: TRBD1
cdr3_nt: TGTGCCAGCTCAAAGGAATCCGGGACAGGGGGAGTTGGGACTGAAGCTTTCTTT
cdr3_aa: CASSKESGTGGVGTEAFF

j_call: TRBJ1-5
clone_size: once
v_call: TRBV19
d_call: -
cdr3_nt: TGTGCCAGTAGTCTCCAGGCCAATCAGCCCCAGCATTTT
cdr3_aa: CASSLQANQPQHF

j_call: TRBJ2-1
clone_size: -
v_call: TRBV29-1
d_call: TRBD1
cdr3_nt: TGCAGCGTCGAACAGGGGGGCCGTGAGCAGTTCTTC
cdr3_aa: CSVEQGGREQFF

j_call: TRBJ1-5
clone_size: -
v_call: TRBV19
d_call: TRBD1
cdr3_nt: TGTGCCAGTAGTTTTTCCCGGGACAGGGAACAGCCCCAGCATTTT
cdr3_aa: CASSFSRDREQPQHF

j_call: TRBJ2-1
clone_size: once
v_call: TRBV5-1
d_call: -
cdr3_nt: TGCGCCAGCAGCTTGGTAGGGGAACGTTACAATGAGCAGTTCTTC
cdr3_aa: CASSLVGERYNEQFF